This entry is about one T cell receptor (beta chain). Its target is unknown. The CDR3 has 13 amino acids. Germline-derived CDR1 and CDR2 are DFQATT and SNEGSKA (reference sequence). V was pared by 7 bases and J by 3 bases, with 3 bases of the junction left unmatched. The data originate from a study of regulatory T cells in long-lasting Graves disease. General study findings and limits: Possibly, accuracy suffered from the small sample size.

Documented time point: newly diagnosed GD, antithyroid drugs for less than 3 months. PBMC-derived RNA was used for the TCR library. Patient provenance is recorded as an endocrinology department in Xi'an, China. Libraries of TCR beta came from iRepertoire HTBI primers plus Arm-PCR of CDR3 regions. TCRdb fed the multiplex PCR reads into MiXCR, producing one record per CDR3 protein. The table includes under 400,000 distinct CDR3 sequences, over 15% detected once. These same records also appear under a second study, on T cells in Graves' hyperthyroidism and ophthalmopathy. As reported in that work: Clinical symptoms, serum thyroxine, TRAb, thyroid ultrasound and orbital computed tomography established diagnosis. In the first-round RT-PCR of the TCR CDR3, the HTBI primer set was used.

This clonotype was sampled from a man aged 40-49 years with Graves disease. The rearrangement uses TRBV20-1 and TRBJ2-5; 12 bases are shared with TRBD2. Sequenced here: peripheral blood mononuclear cells (PBMCs), sampled at new diagnosis, from a patient treated with antithyroid drugs. CDR3 sequence: CSVPSGGEETQYF. CDR3 bases: TGCAGTGTTCCTAGCGGGGGGGAAGAGACCCAGTACTTC.